Below are 20 T cell receptor beta chains sequenced from a single sample in a study of cytomegalovirus exposure and HLA in healthy donors. Assay used: immunoSEQ multiplex PCR; TCRdb lists only in-frame clones, some missing. Found here are about 330,000 clones, approximately 90% of them singletons; the top ten hold approximately 1.2%. The sample taken for sequencing was PBMCs. The receptor set was obtained from a woman aged 30 to 39 in good health and CMV-seropositive.

V gene TRBV19 combines with J gene TRBJ1-5; D not resolved. Germline V CDR1 and CDR2: LNHDA, SQIVND (reference sequence). The CDR3 totals 13 residues. Trimming removed 5 bases at V and 7 bases at J, with 12 bases between. CDR3 sequence: CASSPGYNQPQHF. The DNA for the CDR3 is TGTGCCAGTAGTCCCGGATACAACCAGCCCCAGCATTTT.

The genes are TRBV9 and TRBJ1-2, with D maybe TRBD1 (6 bases). V was shortened by 0 bases and J by 4 bases, with 16 bases between the two germline ends. Germline lookup yields CDR1 SGDLS and CDR2 YYNGEE. This CDR3 has 16 residues. The CDR3 region is CASSVAPSGAGYGYTF. For the CDR3, the DNA is TGTGCCAGCAGCGTAGCTCCCTCGGGGGCTGGCTATGGCTACACCTTC.

This clone was recorded only once. This rearrangement joins TRBV27 to TRBJ2-1; no clear D. CDR3 length: 15 amino acids. V shed 8 bases and J shed 0 bases, with 14 bases lying between them. CDR1 is MNHEY, CDR2 SMNVEV, per germline (reference sequence). The CDR3 here is CASRSRQSSYNEQFF. The DNA of the CDR3 is TGTGCCAGCCGGTCAAGGCAAAGCTCCTACAATGAGCAGTTCTTC.

CDR3 loop: CASRSEGGRNYGYTF. In DNA, the CDR3 is TGTGCCAGCAGATCAGAGGGGGGGAGGAACTATGGCTACACCTTC. The chain employs TRBV27 and TRBJ1-2, with D possibly TRBD1 on 6 matching bases. The V end lost 6 bases, the J end lost 2 bases, and 16 bases lay between the germline ends. This CDR3 comprises 15 residues. Germline CDR1 reads MNHEY; CDR2 reads SMNVEV (reference sequence).

V gene TRBV9 combines with J gene TRBJ1-5; D may be TRBD1 (5 bases). Trimming cost V 3 bases and J 0 bases, with 10 bases left between them. Germline V gives CDR1 SGDLS, CDR2 YYNGEE. The CDR3 covers 15 residues. DNA of the CDR3: TGTGCCAGCAGCGCCACAGGATATAGCAATCAGCCCCAGCATTTT. Protein: CASSATGYSNQPQHF.

V gene TRBV30 combines with J gene TRBJ1-1, with unresolved D. The CDR3 totals 13 residues. Germline V lookup: CDR1 GTSNPN, CDR2 SVGIG (reference sequence). V was pared by 2 bases and J by 1 base, with 8 bases between. The chain's CDR3 is CAWSLQSNTEAFF. CDR3 sequence (DNA): TGTGCCTGGAGTTTACAGTCGAACACTGAAGCTTTCTTT. The whole variable domain, filled in from reference TRBV30 and TRBJ1-1, reads SQTIHQWPATLVQPVGSPLSLECTVEGTSNPNLYWYRQAAGRGLQLLFYSVGIGQISSEVPQNLSASRPQDRQFILSSKKLLLSDSGFYLCAWSLQSNTEAFFGQGTRLTVV.

This rearrangement joins TRBV28 to TRBJ1-6, with D perhaps matching TRBD1 (6 bases). Trimming removed 7 bases from V and 7 bases from J, with 14 bases in between. Looked up from germline, CDR1 is MDHEN and CDR2 is SYDVKM. The CDR3 length is 14 residues. The chain's CDR3 is CASTVGQSNSPLHF. In DNA, the CDR3 is TGTGCCAGCACAGTAGGACAGAGCAATTCACCCCTCCACTTT.

The V call is TRBV6-1, the J call TRBJ2-1; D is uncertain. V was pared by 5 bases and J by 6 bases, with 8 bases between. Germline V gene data show CDR1 as MNHNS and CDR2 as SASEGT. The CDR3 runs 12 residues. The CDR3 is CASSSQFNEQFF. CDR3 bases: TGTGCCAGCAGTAGTCAGTTCAATGAGCAGTTCTTC.

This sequence joins TRBV13 and TRBJ2-5; no reliable D call. V was cut by 0 bases and J by 2 bases, with 10 bases left in between. The V gene's germline CDR1 is PRHDT and CDR2 FYEKMQ (reference sequence). CDR3 size: 15 residues. Here the CDR3 DNA reads TGTGCCAGCAGCTTAGGACTCCTGCCTCAAGAGACCCAGTACTTC. It specifies CASSLGLLPQETQYF.

The rearrangement uses TRBV7-3 and TRBJ2-5, with TRBD2 identical over 13 bases. Trimming removed 3 bases from V and 0 bases from J; junction bases left unmatched: 4. The CDR3 has 17 amino acids. The germline V gene encodes CDR1 SGHTA and CDR2 FQGTGA. In nucleotides, the CDR3 is TGTGCCAGCAGCTTCCCAGGGACTAGCGGGAACCAAGAGACCCAGTACTTC. Amino acid sequence: CASSFPGTSGNQETQYF.

The chain is built from TRBV5-4 and TRBJ1-2; no firm D call. The V end lost 4 bases, the J end lost 8 bases, and 21 bases lay between the germline ends. Germline loops: CDR1 SGHNT, CDR2 YYREEE (reference sequence). CDR3 size: 15 residues. Here the CDR3 DNA reads TGTGCCAGCAGCCTACGTACCGGAGGGTTGGACGGCTACACCTTC. The encoded protein is CASSLRTGGLDGYTF.

The table lists this clone with a count of one. The chain employs TRBV6-6 and TRBJ1-1; D might be TRBD1 (5 bases). The CDR3 length is 16 residues. The V end was cut by 2 bases, the J end by 4 bases, with 17 bases between. The germline gives CDR1 MNHNY, CDR2 SVGAGI (reference sequence). The CDR3 DNA reads TGTGCCAGCAGTTACCCCCACGGGCAGGGAGGCACTGAAGCTTTCTTT. It specifies CASSYPHGQGGTEAFF.

V usage is TRBV6-1 and J usage is TRBJ1-2, with TRBD1 as a possible D gene (5 bases). V lost 6 bases and J 9 bases, leaving 14 bases between the germline ends. CDR3 length equals 12 residues. Germline values: CDR1 MNHNS, CDR2 SASEGT. The CDR3 loop is CASSPGGTSYTF. The CDR3 DNA reads as TGTGCCAGCAGCCCAGGTGGGACGAGCTACACCTTC.

This chain connects TRBV9 to TRBJ2-6, with 10 bases fitting TRBD2. The CDR3 sequence is 19 residues long. The V and J ends lost 4 bases and 0 bases, in that order; junction bases with no gene match: 10. Germline CDR1 reads SGDLS; CDR2 reads YYNGEE. The CDR3 DNA reads as TGTGCCAGCAGCCTCACCGGGGTAGCGGGGGGCTCTGGGGCCAACGTCCTGACTTTC. This encodes CASSLTGVAGGSGANVLTF.

The J gene is TRBJ1-1, the V gene TRBV18; unclear D gene. The V and J ends lost 3 bases and 2 bases respectively, with 13 bases between them. Germline V gene data show CDR1 as KGHSH and CDR2 as LQKENI. The CDR3 covers 15 residues. The CDR3 reads CASSPSSASNTEAFF. CDR3 DNA: TGTGCCAGCTCACCCTCCTCGGCCTCCAACACTGAAGCTTTCTTT.

This chain links TRBV9 with TRBJ2-1; 8 bases fit TRBD1. The trim removed 2 bases at V and 6 bases at J, leaving 1 base unmatched. Per germline, CDR1 SGDLS and CDR2 YYNGEE. CDR3 length: 13 residues. CDR3 coding DNA: TGTGCCAGCAGCGTCGACAGGGGCAATGAGCAGTTCTTC. Its protein is CASSVDRGNEQFF.

This clone was found a few times. The chain uses TRBV28 and TRBJ2-1, with D perhaps matching TRBD1 or TRBD2 (5 bases each). Trimming pared 5 bases from V and 3 bases from J, leaving 8 bases between. CDR1 MDHEN and CDR2 SYDVKM come from the germline V gene. The CDR3 is made up of 13 amino acids. CDR3 coding DNA: TGTGCCAGCAGTGGGGGTTACTACAATGAGCAGTTCTTC. This translates into CASSGGYYNEQFF.

The V call is TRBV27, the J call TRBJ1-2; 8 bases match TRBD1. The CDR3 sequence is 16 residues long. CDR1 and CDR2 from the germline V gene are MNHEY and SMNVEV (reference sequence). V shed 4 bases and J 4 bases; nucleotides not matched to a gene: 11. The chain's CDR3 is CASSSHSGGPAYGYTF. The CDR3 DNA reads as TGTGCCAGCAGTTCCCACTCAGGGGGCCCGGCCTATGGCTACACCTTC.

The rearrangement joins TRBV28 to TRBJ1-2; 7 bases map to TRBD1. The germline gives CDR1 MDHEN, CDR2 SYDVKM. This CDR3 has 13 residues. V was clipped by 7 bases and J by 4 bases; unmatched bases: 6. CDR3 DNA sequence: TGTGCCAGCACCCTGACAGGGTCCTATGGCTACACCTTC. Translating gives CASTLTGSYGYTF.

The chain recombines TRBV14 with TRBJ2-7; 8 bases fit TRBD2. The CDR3 length is 14 residues. In germline, CDR1 is SGHDN, CDR2 FVKESK. Unmatched junction bases numbered 2, after V lost 1 base and J lost 3 bases. The CDR3 here is CASSQAAGVYEQYF. The CDR3 bases are TGTGCCAGCAGCCAAGCAGCGGGGGTCTACGAGCAGTACTTC.